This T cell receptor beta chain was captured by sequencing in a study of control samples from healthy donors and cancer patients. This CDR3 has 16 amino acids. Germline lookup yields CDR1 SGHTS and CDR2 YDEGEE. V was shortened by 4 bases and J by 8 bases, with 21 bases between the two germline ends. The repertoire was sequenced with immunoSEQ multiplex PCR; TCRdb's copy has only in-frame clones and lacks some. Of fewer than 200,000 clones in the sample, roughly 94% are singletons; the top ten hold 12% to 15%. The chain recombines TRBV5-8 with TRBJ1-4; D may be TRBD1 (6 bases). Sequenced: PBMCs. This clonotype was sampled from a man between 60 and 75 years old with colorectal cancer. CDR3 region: CASSPYGGGAREKLFF. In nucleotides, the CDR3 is TGTGCCAGCAGCCCCTACGGAGGGGGGGCTCGAGAAAAACTGTTTTTT. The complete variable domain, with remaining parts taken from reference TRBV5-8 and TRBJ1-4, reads EAGVTQSPTHLIKTRGQQATLRCSPISGHTSVYWYQQALGLGLQFLLWYDEGEERNRGNFPPRFSGRQFPNYSSELNVNALELEDSALYLCASSPYGGGAREKLFFGSGTQLSVL.